This T cell receptor beta chain was sequenced in a study of tumor and adjacent non-tumor tissue in lung cancer. Overall study findings and caveats: Top 100 clones took a larger repertoire share in normal lung. Higher tumor TCR diversity was associated with shorter survival.

The CDR3 sequence is 13 residues long. The germline V gene has CDR1 ENHRY and CDR2 SYGVKD. Three rounds of nested PCR, following a modified ARM-PCR protocol, produced the TCRbeta library. In TCRdb, the multiplex PCR reads were re-called with MiXCR into one record per CDR3 protein. The sample has under 150,000 distinct CDR3 sequences; around 60% are singletons. Of note for this clonotype: The antigen is unknown.

No cell sorting was done before RNA was extracted from the tissue. The sequence came from a man aged 55-75 years with small cell lung cancer. The rearrangement uses TRBV10-3 and TRBJ2-7; 8 bases match TRBD1. The sample comprised lung tumor tissue. Written as DNA, the CDR3 is TGTGCCACCAAGACAGGGGCGTCCTACAAGCAGTACGTC. Protein sequence: CATKTGASYKQYV.